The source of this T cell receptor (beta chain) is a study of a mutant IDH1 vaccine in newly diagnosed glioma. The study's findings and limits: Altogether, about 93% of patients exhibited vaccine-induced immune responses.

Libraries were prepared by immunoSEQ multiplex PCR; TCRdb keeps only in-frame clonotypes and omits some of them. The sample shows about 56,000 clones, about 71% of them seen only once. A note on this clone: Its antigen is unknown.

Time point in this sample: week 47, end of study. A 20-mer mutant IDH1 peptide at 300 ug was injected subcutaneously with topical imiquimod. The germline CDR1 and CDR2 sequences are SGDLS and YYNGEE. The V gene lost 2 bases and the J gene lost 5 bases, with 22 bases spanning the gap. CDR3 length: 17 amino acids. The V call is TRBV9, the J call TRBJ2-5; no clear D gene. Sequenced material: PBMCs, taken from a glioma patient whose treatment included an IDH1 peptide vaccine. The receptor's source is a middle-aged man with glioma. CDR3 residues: CASSVGVGDSERETQYF. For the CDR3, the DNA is TGTGCCAGCAGCGTCGGAGTCGGTGACTCGGAGAGGGAGACCCAGTACTTC.